This TCR beta chain was recorded in a study of cytomegalovirus exposure and HLA in healthy donors. Overall study context: Across some 400 genotyped donors, around 82% landed in the Caucasian-associated ancestry cluster.

PCR involved 60 Vbeta and 13 Jbeta primers. Here immunoSEQ multiplex PCR was the method, and the copy in TCRdb shows in-frame clones only, minus some. The sample has about 170,000 clones; around 75% are singletons. The receptor was derived from a male donor in good health and CMV-seronegative. Sequences were obtained from PBMCs.

Written as DNA, the CDR3 is TGTGCCAGCAGCGGCCCCGGGATACAAGAGACCCAGTACTTC. Its translation is CASSGPGIQETQYF. The chain combines TRBV5-4 with TRBJ2-5, with D perhaps TRBD2 (5 bases). CDR1 and CDR2 from the germline V gene are SGHNT and YYREEE (reference sequence). V was pared by 4 bases and J by 2 bases, with 12 bases between. The CDR3 loop spans 14 amino acids. Based on the CDR3 plus reference TRBV5-4 and TRBJ2-5, the full variable domain is ETGVTQSPTHLIKTRGQQVTLRCSSQSGHNTVSWYQQALGQGPQFIFQYYREEENGRGNFPPRFSGLQFPNYSSELNVNALELDDSALYLCASSGPGIQETQYFGPGTRLLVL.